This T cell receptor beta chain was profiled in a study of T cell repertoires in cytomegalovirus infection. As for the study in general: Recently identified HLA-C-restricted CMV epitopes were used, and well-studied HLA-B-restricted CMV epitopes were used as well.

The CDR3 has 13 amino acids. Germline V CDR1 and CDR2: PRHDT, FYEKMQ (reference sequence). Study observations and caveats: There were HLA-C-restricted CMV-specific TCR beta clonotypes dominating the ex vivo response.

TCRdb recomputed calls from the reads with MiXCR, one row per CDR3 protein. Counted here are about 51,000 distinct CDR3 sequences, over 15% occurring once; the ten biggest clones make up approximately 26%. In its sample, this clonotype was seen a few times. Its antigen is undetermined. Germline is not matched at one junction end, which may reflect a read error. This chain uses TRBV13 with TRBJ2-7, with TRBD1 matching over 8 bases. This clonotype originated in a human donor in good health (CMV status not recorded). Some clones in this sample may be carry-over from other donors' samples. Specimen: CD8+ T cells from cultured PBMCs, collected from culture after CMV antigen stimulation. The CDR3 region has the DNA TGTGCCAGCAGCTCCCTATCGGGACAGGCATTGGACTTC. Translating it yields CASSSLSGQALDF.